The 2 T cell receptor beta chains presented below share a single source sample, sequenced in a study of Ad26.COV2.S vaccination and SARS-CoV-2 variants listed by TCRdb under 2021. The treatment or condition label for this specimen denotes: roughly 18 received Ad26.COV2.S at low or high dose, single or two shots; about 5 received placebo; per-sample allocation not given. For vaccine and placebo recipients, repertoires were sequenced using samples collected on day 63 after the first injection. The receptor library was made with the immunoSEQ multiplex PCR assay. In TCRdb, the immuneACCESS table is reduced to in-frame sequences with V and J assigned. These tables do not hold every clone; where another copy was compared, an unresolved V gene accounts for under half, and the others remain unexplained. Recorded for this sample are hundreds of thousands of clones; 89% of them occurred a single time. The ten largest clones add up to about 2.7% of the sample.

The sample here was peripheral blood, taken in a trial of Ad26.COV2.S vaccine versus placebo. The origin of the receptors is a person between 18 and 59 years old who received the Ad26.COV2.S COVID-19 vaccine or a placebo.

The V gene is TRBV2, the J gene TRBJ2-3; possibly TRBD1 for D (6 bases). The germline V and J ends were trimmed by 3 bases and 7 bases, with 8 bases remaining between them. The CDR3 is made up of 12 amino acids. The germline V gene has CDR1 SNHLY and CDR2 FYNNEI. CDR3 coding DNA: TGTGCCAGCAGTGATAGGGGGAATACGCAGTATTTT. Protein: CASSDRGNTQYF.

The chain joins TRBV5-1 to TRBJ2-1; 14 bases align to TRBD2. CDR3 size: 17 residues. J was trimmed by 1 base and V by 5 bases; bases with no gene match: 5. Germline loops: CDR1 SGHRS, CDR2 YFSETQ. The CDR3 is CASRSGLAGDSYNEQFF. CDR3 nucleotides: TGCGCCAGCAGATCGGGACTAGCGGGAGATTCCTACAATGAGCAGTTCTTC.